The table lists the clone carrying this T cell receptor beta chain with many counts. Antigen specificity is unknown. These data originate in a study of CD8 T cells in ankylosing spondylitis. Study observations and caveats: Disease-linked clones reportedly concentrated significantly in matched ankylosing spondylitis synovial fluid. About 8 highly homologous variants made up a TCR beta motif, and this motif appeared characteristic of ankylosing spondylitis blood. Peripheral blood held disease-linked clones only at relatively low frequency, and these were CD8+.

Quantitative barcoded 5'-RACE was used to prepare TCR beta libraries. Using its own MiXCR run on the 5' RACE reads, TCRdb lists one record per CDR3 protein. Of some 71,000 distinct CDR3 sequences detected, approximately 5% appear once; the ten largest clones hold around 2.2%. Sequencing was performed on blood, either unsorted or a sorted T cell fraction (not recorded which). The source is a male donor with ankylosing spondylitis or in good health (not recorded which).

CDR3 bases: TGTGCCAGCAGCCCCCAGGGGTCACGGCAGCCCCAGCATTTT. Residues: CASSPQGSRQPQHF. V is TRBV7-8 and J is TRBJ1-5; weak D call: TRBD1 (6 bases). V was trimmed by 5 bases and J by 7 bases, leaving 15 bases between them. Germline V lookup: CDR1 SGHVS, CDR2 FQNEAQ. The CDR3 consists of 14 residues.